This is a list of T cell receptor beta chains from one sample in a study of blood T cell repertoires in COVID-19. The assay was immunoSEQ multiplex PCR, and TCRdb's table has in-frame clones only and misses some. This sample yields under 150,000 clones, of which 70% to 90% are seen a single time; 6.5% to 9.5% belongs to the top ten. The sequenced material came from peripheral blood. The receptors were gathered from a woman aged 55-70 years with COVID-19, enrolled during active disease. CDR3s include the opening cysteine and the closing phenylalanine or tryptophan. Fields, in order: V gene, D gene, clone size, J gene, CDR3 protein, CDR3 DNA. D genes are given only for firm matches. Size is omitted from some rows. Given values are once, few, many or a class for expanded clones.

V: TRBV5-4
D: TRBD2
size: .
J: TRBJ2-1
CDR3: CASSLGGGGASEQFF
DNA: TGTGCCAGCAGCTTGGGAGGCGGGGGGGCCTCTGAGCAGTTCTTC

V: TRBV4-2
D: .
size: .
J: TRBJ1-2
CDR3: CASSQGESVTNYGYTF
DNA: TGTGCCAGCAGCCAAGGAGAAAGTGTAACTAACTATGGCTACACCTTC

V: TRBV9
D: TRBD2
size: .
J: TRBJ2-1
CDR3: CASSLSGGASYNEQFF
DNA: TGTGCCAGCAGCCTTAGCGGGGGGGCTTCCTACAATGAGCAGTTCTTC

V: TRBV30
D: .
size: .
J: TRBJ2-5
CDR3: CALNVGQGDQYF
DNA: TGTGCTCTCAACGTGGGGCAGGGTGACCAGTACTTC

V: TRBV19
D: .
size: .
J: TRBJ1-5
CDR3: CASSMAGGNQPQHF
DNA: TGTGCCAGTAGTATGGCAGGGGGCAATCAGCCCCAGCATTTT

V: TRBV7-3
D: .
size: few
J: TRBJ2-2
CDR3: CASSSARGGSGELFF
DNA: TGTGCCAGCAGCTCAGCTCGCGGGGGCTCCGGGGAGCTGTTTTTT

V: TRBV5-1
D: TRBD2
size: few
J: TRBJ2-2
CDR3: CASSLDSGGGAGELFF
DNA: TGCGCCAGCAGCTTGGACTCCGGCGGGGGGGCCGGGGAGCTGTTTTTT

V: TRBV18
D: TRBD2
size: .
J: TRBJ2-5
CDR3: CASSPSPGLVQETQYF
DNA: TGTGCCAGCTCACCATCCCCGGGACTAGTCCAAGAGACCCAGTACTTC

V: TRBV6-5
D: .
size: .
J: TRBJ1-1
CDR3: CAAAGPHEREAFF
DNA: TGTGCCGCCGCGGGACCCCATGAGCGAGAAGCTTTCTTT

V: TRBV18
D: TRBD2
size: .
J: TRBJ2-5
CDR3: CASSHTERAGLAFGETQYF
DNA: TGTGCCAGCTCTCACACCGAAAGAGCAGGACTAGCATTCGGAGAGACCCAGTACTTC

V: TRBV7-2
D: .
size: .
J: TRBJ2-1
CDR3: CASSPQTVDNEQFF
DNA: TGTGCCAGCAGCCCCCAGACAGTAGACAATGAGCAGTTCTTC

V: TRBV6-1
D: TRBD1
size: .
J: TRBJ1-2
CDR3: CASSGTPGTGHYGYTF
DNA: TGTGCCAGCAGTGGCACACCCGGGACAGGGCACTATGGCTACACCTTC

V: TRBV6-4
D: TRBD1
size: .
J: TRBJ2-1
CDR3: CASSVGGEEPNEQFF
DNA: TGTGCCAGCAGTGTAGGGGGCGAGGAGCCCAATGAGCAGTTCTTC

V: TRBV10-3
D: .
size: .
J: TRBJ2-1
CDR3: CAFGGSGNEQFF
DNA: TGTGCCTTCGGTGGTAGCGGCAATGAGCAGTTCTTC

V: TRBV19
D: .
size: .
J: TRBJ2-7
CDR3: CASSVQGYEQYF
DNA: TGTGCCAGTAGTGTGCAGGGCTACGAGCAGTACTTC

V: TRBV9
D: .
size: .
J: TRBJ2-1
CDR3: CASSVSGESYNEQFF
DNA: TGTGCCAGCAGCGTTAGCGGAGAGTCCTACAATGAGCAGTTCTTC

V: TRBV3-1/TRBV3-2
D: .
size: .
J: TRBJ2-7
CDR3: CASSLSGTGVAYEQYF
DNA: TGTGCCAGCAGCTTAAGCGGGACAGGAGTCGCCTACGAGCAGTACTTC

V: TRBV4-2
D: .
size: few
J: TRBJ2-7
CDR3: CASSYSRDSYEQYF
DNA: TGTGCCAGCAGTTATTCGAGGGACTCCTACGAGCAGTACTTC

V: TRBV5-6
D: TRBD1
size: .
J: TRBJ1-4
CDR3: CASSSYRGGSPEKLFF
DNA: TGTGCCAGCAGCTCCTACAGGGGCGGCTCCCCTGAAAAACTGTTTTTT

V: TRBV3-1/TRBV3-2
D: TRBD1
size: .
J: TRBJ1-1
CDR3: CATTGGETEAFF
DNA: TGTGCCACAACAGGGGGTGAAACTGAAGCTTTCTTT

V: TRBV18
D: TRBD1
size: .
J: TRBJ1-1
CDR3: CASSPSGGPKNTEAFF
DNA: TGTGCCAGCTCACCCTCAGGGGGACCGAAGAACACTGAAGCTTTCTTT

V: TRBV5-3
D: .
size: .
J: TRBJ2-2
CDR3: CASPQTGGPHGELFF
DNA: TGTGCCAGCCCTCAGACGGGGGGCCCCCACGGGGAGCTGTTTTTT

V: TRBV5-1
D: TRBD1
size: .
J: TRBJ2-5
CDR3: CASSRDRAQETQYF
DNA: TGCGCCAGCAGCAGGGACAGGGCTCAAGAGACCCAGTACTTC

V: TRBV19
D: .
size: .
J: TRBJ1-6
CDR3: CASSRLQNSPLHF
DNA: TGTGCCAGTAGTCGACTCCAAAATTCACCCCTCCACTTT

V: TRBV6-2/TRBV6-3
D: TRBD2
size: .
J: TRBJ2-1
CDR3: CASSRTSVLPNEQFF
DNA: TGTGCCAGCAGTCGGACTAGCGTGCTTCCGAATGAGCAGTTCTTC

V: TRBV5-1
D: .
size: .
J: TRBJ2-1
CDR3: CASSLGASDYNEQFF
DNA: TGCGCCAGCAGCTTAGGGGCGTCGGACTACAATGAGCAGTTCTTC